What follows describes a single TCR beta chain. Its cognate antigen is unknown. Profiling relied on immunoSEQ multiplex PCR, and the TCRdb table lists in-frame clones only, not all of them. The data hold 100,000 to 150,000 clones, with around nine tenths observed a single time. CDR3 length: 14 amino acids. The germline gives CDR1 MNHEY, CDR2 SMNVEV (reference sequence). Trimming cost V 5 bases and J 0 bases, with 8 bases left between them. The data stem from a study of T cell responses to AZD1222 COVID-19 vaccine. Study-level points and caveats: Baseline seropositivity occurred in only a handful of AZD1222 recipients. Spike-specific TCR breadth rose after two AZD1222 doses, and depth rose as well. Variant regions that are unmutated are reportedly the target of nearly half of spike-specific TCRs. In all cases, repertoires were sampled only after the peak T cell response.

This TCR derives from an adult in good health. The V and J genes are TRBV27 and TRBJ2-1; D call uncertain. The source material was peripheral blood, sampled on day 0 of AZD1222 vaccination. The CDR3 here is CASSPFGSYNEQFF. The CDR3 DNA reads as TGTGCCAGCAGTCCATTTGGCTCCTACAATGAGCAGTTCTTC.